Below are 27 T cell receptor beta chains sequenced from a single sample in a study of blood T cell repertoires in COVID-19. Method: immunoSEQ multiplex PCR; TCRdb's copy keeps in-frame clones and lacks some. The data contain 200,000 to 250,000 clones, approximately 84% of them singletons. Material: peripheral blood. The origin of the receptors is a man between 45 and 60 years old who had recovered from COVID-19.

The genes are TRBV24-1 and TRBJ2-2; D not resolved. V was clipped by 3 bases and J by 0 bases, with 13 bases between them. This CDR3 region has 17 residues. The germline V gene encodes CDR1 KGHDR and CDR2 SFDVKD. CDR3 DNA: TGTGCCACCAGTGATCTCGACACCGCGCCGAACACCGGGGAGCTGTTTTTT. Its protein is CATSDLDTAPNTGELFF.

This clone came up a few times. The genes are TRBV5-4 and TRBJ1-4, with D perhaps TRBD1 (6 bases). Germline CDR1 is SGHNT and CDR2 is YYREEE (reference sequence). With 4 bases removed from V and 5 bases from J, the gap between germline ends came to 21 bases. The CDR3 totals 17 residues. The CDR3, as DNA: TGTGCCAGCAGCCTAGACCCGTCGGGACACCTAAATGAAAAACTGTTTTTT. It specifies CASSLDPSGHLNEKLFF. The variable domain in full, with the rest retrieved from reference TRBV5-4 and TRBJ1-4, is ETGVTQSPTHLIKTRGQQVTLRCSSQSGHNTVSWYQQALGQGPQFIFQYYREEENGRGNFPPRFSGLQFPNYSSELNVNALELDDSALYLCASSLDPSGHLNEKLFFGSGTQLSVL.

The chain employs TRBV27 and TRBJ1-4, with D possibly being TRBD1 (5 bases). Trimming took 6 bases from V and 8 from J, leaving 16 bases between them. The CDR3 has 14 residues. Germline CDR1 is MNHEY and CDR2 is SMNVEV (reference sequence). The DNA of the CDR3 is TGTGCCAGCAGGAACGCGGGGGGGAGGGAAAAACTGTTTTTT. The encoded protein is CASRNAGGREKLFF.

This chain joins TRBV6-5 and TRBJ1-2, with D tentatively TRBD1 (5 bases). This CDR3 has 15 amino acids. V lost 6 bases, J lost 3 bases, and 17 bases lay in between. Germline lookup yields CDR1 MNHEY and CDR2 SVGAGI. CDR3 in amino acids: CASRILRGGDYGYTF. CDR3 DNA: TGTGCCAGCAGGATCTTGCGGGGGGGTGACTATGGCTACACCTTC.

This clone has only one observation. The missing conserved phenylalanine or tryptophan at the end of this CDR3 makes a read error likely. The chain has TRBV18 and TRBJ1-6; TRBD1 matches at 8 bases. CDR1 and CDR2 (germline): KGHSH, LQKENI. The CDR3 loop spans 15 amino acids. J was trimmed by 7 bases and V by 2 bases; bases with no gene match: 4. CDR3 residues: CASSPTQGGNSPLHL. In nucleotides, the CDR3 is TGTGCCAGCTCACCAACACAGGGGGGAAATTCACCCCTCCACCTT.

This chain uses TRBV4-1 with TRBJ2-7; TRBD2 is a possible D gene (5 bases). V gave up 2 bases and J gave up 0 bases, with 11 bases separating them. Germline CDR1 reads MGHRA; CDR2 reads YSYEKL. CDR3 length equals 15 residues. This CDR3 is CASSQPPRDSYEQYF. CDR3 in DNA: TGCGCCAGCAGCCAACCCCCCCGGGACTCCTACGAGCAGTACTTC.

The chain is built from TRBV5-1 and TRBJ1-4, with no clear D. Per the germline V gene, CDR1 is SGHRS and CDR2 is YFSETQ. CDR3 length: 15 amino acids. The V gene lost 1 base and the J gene lost 7 bases, with 14 bases spanning the gap. CDR3: CASSLNRGSSEKLFF. DNA for the CDR3: TGCGCCAGCAGCTTGAACAGAGGGTCGTCTGAAAAACTGTTTTTT.

This chain joins TRBV5-1 and TRBJ1-4; D may be TRBD1 (6 bases). Trimming took 8 bases from V and 8 from J, leaving 22 bases between them. CDR3 length: 15 amino acids. Germline V gene lookup returns CDR1 SGHRS and CDR2 YFSETQ. The CDR3 DNA follows: TGCGCCAGTTCGGTCGTTGGGGGCTTGAGGGAAAAACTGTTTTTT. It specifies CASSVVGGLREKLFF. Full variable domain (missing parts from reference TRBV5-1 and TRBJ1-4): KAGVTQTPRYLIKTRGQQVTLSCSPISGHRSVSWYQQTPGQGLQFLFEYFSETQRNKGNFPGRFSGRQFSNSRSEMNVSTLELGDSALYLCASSVVGGLREKLFFGSGTQLSVL.

The gene calls are TRBV28 and TRBJ2-7, with D possibly matching TRBD1 (6 bases). V was cut by 3 bases and J by 7 bases, with 13 bases left in between. This CDR3 comprises 13 residues. Germline V gene lookup returns CDR1 MDHEN and CDR2 SYDVKM. The CDR3 loop is CASSFLGAGEQYF. CDR3 bases: TGTGCCAGCAGTTTTTTGGGGGCTGGAGAGCAGTACTTC.

The CDR3 region has the DNA TGTGCCAGCACTGGATTAGCGGGAGTTAACGAGCAGTACTTC. Translation gives CASTGLAGVNEQYF. The chain joins TRBV2 to TRBJ2-7, with 9 bases matching TRBD2. This CDR3 has 14 amino acids. V gave up 7 bases and J gave up 5 bases; unmatched junction bases: 9. CDR1 is SNHLY, CDR2 FYNNEI, per germline. Drawing the rest from reference TRBV2 and TRBJ2-7, the complete variable domain is EPEVTQTPSHQVTQMGQEVILRCVPISNHLYFYWYRQILGQKVEFLVSFYNNEISEKSEIFDDQFSVERPDGSNFTLKIRSTKLEDSAMYFCASTGLAGVNEQYFGPGTRLTVT.

The rearrangement uses TRBV5-1 and TRBJ2-7, with TRBD2 matching 11 bases. V lost 4 bases and J lost 2; bases outside the gene matches: 5. Germline lookup yields CDR1 SGHRS and CDR2 YFSETQ. The CDR3 is made up of 15 amino acids. Written as DNA, the CDR3 is TGCGCCAGCAGCCCGACTAGCGGGGTTACCTACGAGCAGTACTTC. The encoded protein is CASSPTSGVTYEQYF.

The table lists this clone with a few counts. The chain joins TRBV7-2 to TRBJ2-2; D uncertain. Trimming took 5 bases from V and 0 from J, leaving 7 bases between them. Germline V CDR1 and CDR2: SGHTA, FQGNSA. This CDR3 is 14 amino acids long. DNA for the CDR3: TGTGCCAGCAGCCGTCTTACGAACACCGGGGAGCTGTTTTTT. Protein product: CASSRLTNTGELFF.

V and J are TRBV11-2 and TRBJ1-2; tentatively, D is TRBD1 (5 bases). The V gene's germline CDR1 is SGHAT and CDR2 FQNNGV. Trimming cost V 3 bases and J 3 bases, with 14 bases left between them. The CDR3 is 15 amino acids. The DNA for the CDR3 is TGTGCCAGCAGCTTGGCCCCAGGGTTCCACTATGGCTACACCTTC. Translating it yields CASSLAPGFHYGYTF. Full variable domain (remainder filled in from reference TRBV11-2 and TRBJ1-2): EAGVAQSPRYKIIEKRQSVAFWCNPISGHATLYWYQQILGQGPKLLIQFQNNGVVDDSQLPKDRFSAERLKGVDSTLKIQPAKLEDSAVYLCASSLAPGFHYGYTFGSGTRLTVV.

The count of this clone is one. The chain carries TRBV5-1 and TRBJ2-1; a weak D match, TRBD1 (5 bases). This CDR3 has 16 residues. The germline CDR1 and CDR2 sequences are SGHRS and YFSETQ. Between the trimmed V and J ends, which lost 1 base and 4 bases, there was a span of 15 bases. CDR3 region: CASSLTTGVIYNEQFF. The CDR3 DNA follows: TGCGCCAGCAGCTTGACCACAGGAGTAATTTACAATGAGCAGTTCTTC. The full variable domain, with the rest looked up from reference TRBV5-1 and TRBJ2-1, is KAGVTQTPRYLIKTRGQQVTLSCSPISGHRSVSWYQQTPGQGLQFLFEYFSETQRNKGNFPGRFSGRQFSNSRSEMNVSTLELGDSALYLCASSLTTGVIYNEQFFGPGTRLTVL.

The chain carries TRBV5-1 and TRBJ2-3, with D perhaps matching TRBD1 (5 bases). The germline V gene encodes CDR1 SGHRS and CDR2 YFSETQ. The germline V and J ends were trimmed by 0 bases and 0 bases, with 14 bases remaining between them. The CDR3 has 17 amino acids. In nucleotides, the CDR3 is TGCGCCAGCAGCTTGGGCCAGGGTCCTATGAGCACAGATACGCAGTATTTT. Translated: CASSLGQGPMSTDTQYF.

The chain is built from TRBV27 and TRBJ2-7; 7 nucleotides agree with TRBD1. V shed 4 bases, J shed 4 bases, and the junction held 16 bases outside the gene matches. Looked up from germline, CDR1 is MNHEY and CDR2 is SMNVEV (reference sequence). This CDR3 has 17 amino acids. CDR3 sequence (DNA): TGTGCCAGCAGTTCTCGCACCACTACTGGGACAGCTTACGAGCAGTACTTC. As protein: CASSSRTTTGTAYEQYF.

CDR3 nucleotides: TGCAGCGTTGAAGTGACTAGCGGGTACCAAGAGACCCAGTACTTC. Its translation: CSVEVTSGYQETQYF. The rearrangement joins TRBV29-1 to TRBJ2-5; 10 nucleotides agree with TRBD2. CDR1 SQVTM and CDR2 ANQGSEA come from the germline V gene. The junction had 2 bases not matched to a gene; V was cut back by 1 base and J by 0 bases. This CDR3 spans 15 amino acids.

The genes are TRBV10-1 and TRBJ1-2; no definite D call. The CDR3 covers 14 residues. The germline V and J ends were trimmed by 1 base and 4 bases, with 10 bases remaining between them. Germline assignment: CDR1 WNHNN and CDR2 SYGVQD (reference sequence). The CDR3: CASSEYGTSYGYTF. The CDR3 DNA reads as TGCGCCAGCAGTGAGTACGGTACCTCCTATGGCTACACCTTC.

This clone was counted a single time. The chain employs TRBV11-2 and TRBJ2-5; possible D gene TRBD1, 5 bases. In germline, CDR1 is SGHAT, CDR2 FQNNGV. The CDR3 has 15 amino acids. The V gene lost 1 base and the J gene lost 1 base, with 10 bases spanning the gap. CDR3 DNA sequence: TGTGCCAGCAGCTTAGTAGGGGCCCGCCAAGAGACCCAGTACTTC. It translates to CASSLVGARQETQYF.

The chain joins TRBV3-1 (or the pseudogene TRBV3-2) to TRBJ2-3; D might be TRBD2 (5 bases). Germline CDR1 and CDR2: LGHDT and YNNKEL (reference sequence). The CDR3 sequence is 16 residues long. Trimming removed 1 base from V and 0 bases from J, with 11 bases in between. The CDR3 region has the DNA TGTGCCAGCAGCCAAGTTGGAGGCGGGAGCACAGATACGCAGTATTTT. It translates to CASSQVGGGSTDTQYF.

This sequence joins TRBV7-2 and TRBJ2-1; TRBD2 agrees at 7 bases. Germline trimming cut 4 bases from V and 7 bases from J; bases unmatched to any gene: 10. Germline CDR1 reads SGHTA; CDR2 reads FQGNSA. There are 15 residues in the CDR3. Here the CDR3 DNA reads TGTGCCAGCAGCTCCCAGGCGGGAGTAGGAAATGAGCAGTTCTTC. Translating gives CASSSQAGVGNEQFF.

The V call is TRBV7-9, the J call TRBJ2-6, with D uncertain. CDR1 and CDR2 (germline): SEHNR, FQNEAQ (reference sequence). V shed 1 base and J shed 4 bases, with 2 bases lying between them. The CDR3 is 13 residues long. In nucleotides, the CDR3 is TGTGCCAGCAGCTTAGTAGGGGCCAACGTCCTGACTTTC. Its translation: CASSLVGANVLTF.

This clone came up once. The sample carries other DNA sequences with the same CDR3. CDR3 DNA sequence: TGCAGTGCACCCGGGACTTACGAGCAGTACTTC. Protein: CSAPGTYEQYF. This chain joins TRBV20-1 and TRBJ2-7; TRBD2 is a possible D gene (6 bases). Germline V gene lookup returns CDR1 DFQATT and CDR2 SNEGSKA (reference sequence). CDR3 length: 11 amino acids. Trimming removed 6 bases from V and 4 bases from J, with 10 bases in between.

The genes are TRBV27 and TRBJ1-5, with D possibly matching TRBD1 (5 bases). The CDR3 sequence is 14 residues long. Germline CDR1 and CDR2: MNHEY and SMNVEV (reference sequence). Trimming cost V 5 bases and J 3 bases, with 11 bases left between them. CDR3 sequence: CASSPRDVNQPQHF. In DNA, the CDR3 is TGTGCCAGCAGTCCGCGGGACGTCAATCAGCCCCAGCATTTT.

The CDR3 nucleotides read TGTGCCAGCTCACCCGAACAGGGAGTGAACACTGAAGCTTTCTTT. Encoded protein: CASSPEQGVNTEAFF. This sequence joins TRBV18 and TRBJ1-1; perhaps TRBD1 as D (6 bases). CDR1 is KGHSH and CDR2 is LQKENI in the germline V gene. The CDR3 contains 15 residues. Between the trimmed V and J ends, which lost 3 bases and 0 bases, there was a span of 11 bases.

The chain joins TRBV5-1 to TRBJ2-7; 9 nucleotides align to TRBD2. Germline V gene sequence: CDR1 SGHRS, CDR2 YFSETQ. The V segment lost 4 bases and the J segment 3 bases; nucleotides outside the gene matches: 5. The CDR3 is made up of 14 amino acids. The CDR3 DNA follows: TGCGCCAGCAGCGCCCTAGCGGGGCACTACGAGCAGTACTTC. As protein: CASSALAGHYEQYF.

This chain joins TRBV27 and TRBJ1-6; no clear D gene. The germline gives CDR1 MNHEY, CDR2 SMNVEV (reference sequence). The CDR3 sequence is 12 residues long. V was shortened by 7 bases and J by 14 bases, with 15 bases between the two germline ends. In DNA form, the CDR3 reads TGTGCCAGCACCCACCCGGGGAATACCCTCCACTTT. Its protein product is CASTHPGNTLHF.